This T cell receptor (beta chain) was identified during a study of CD8 T cells in cerebrospinal fluid in Alzheimer's disease (dated by TCRdb to about 2020). With regard to the full study: To assess CSF T cell clonal expansion, the study used two single-cell approaches: plate-based nested PCR sequencing and droplet-based sequencing. The study examined whether cerebrospinal fluid from healthy elderly individuals and from patients with neurodegenerative disease contained clonally expanded T cells. The droplet-based CSF comparison of patients and controls included roughly 9 healthy controls (around 11,000 cells) and roughly 9 patients with MCI or Alzheimer's disease (more than 10,000 cells). A total of around 25 samples were covered by the CSF gene-expression analysis, which included Parkinson's disease patients.

Patients with Parkinson's disease were included as a neurodegenerative disease comparison group, since earlier reports had described antigen-specific T cells in the blood of Parkinson's disease patients. All participants were free of acute infectious disease and in good physical condition. Biomarkers including neurofilament, amyloid-beta and tau were used to confirm neurodegeneration in the patients. For droplet-based sequencing, live CSF cells were sorted with a live/dead marker. CSF was obtained by lumbar puncture, and immune cells were pelleted by centrifugation at 300g. Each CSF sample was examined for red blood cells, and any sample with blood contamination was excluded. CSF cells were cryopreserved in freezing medium, frozen overnight at -80 °C, and then stored in liquid nitrogen. Before analysis, CSF samples had been stored for less than six months. The method was 10x single-cell sequencing. 10X Genomics single-cell V(D)J and 5' gene-expression libraries were used to profile CSF cells. An Illumina NextSeq550 was used to sequence the CSF single-cell TCR libraries. Regarding the original processing steps: V(D)J reads were aligned to the vdj-GRCh38 alts ensemble 2.0.0 reference and processed with the Cell Ranger vdj pipeline. Clonotypes were defined as cell barcodes sharing the same set of productive CDR3 nucleotide sequences. To link clonality with transcriptional profiles, clonotype information was added to the Seurat v3.0 gene-expression metadata. Any CSF cell with more than 1,800 genes, more than 7,500 UMIs or more than 10% mitochondrial reads was removed. To find TCRs with known antigen specificity, CDR3-beta sequences were matched against VDJdb. The network analysis of clone sharing was performed with the R package qgraph and was limited to TCRs that had complete alpha and beta chains. Reprocessed by TCRdb, the reads give a single entry per CDR3 protein sequence, without DNA. The V and J calls come from TCRdb's annotation, not from the publication. The sample's clone listing holds around 860 distinct CDR3 sequences. The ten largest make up 9.2% of the sample.

Study-wide conclusions, independent of this receptor: The EBV-specific clones were neither the most highly expanded clones nor enriched among patients. Only samples with detectable clones went into the overall clonality comparison: approximately 11 healthy, 5 MCI, 5 AD, and 6 PD. The authors warned that finding EBV-specific TCRs in CSF does not prove a causal connection between EBV and Alzheimer's disease. A higher percentage of TCRs was made up by the largest CSF clone in patients with MCI or Alzheimer's disease than in controls. When data were pooled, 4 of 6 Alzheimer's patients but only 1 of 10 healthy subjects had a highly expanded clone, defined as at least 3% of TCRs.

Its frequency places this clonotype as large (0.1 to 1%); no count is recorded. No cognate antigen has been identified for it. The specimen sequenced was cerebrospinal fluid. This receptor was taken from a human donor with Parkinson's disease.

This receptor has the CDR3 CASSLGSRDNEQFF. The sequence joins TRBV7-2 to TRBJ2-1. The germline V gene specifies SGHTA as CDR1 and FQGNSA as CDR2. The CDR3 measures 14 amino acids from cysteine to phenylalanine. The record lacks a DNA sequence.